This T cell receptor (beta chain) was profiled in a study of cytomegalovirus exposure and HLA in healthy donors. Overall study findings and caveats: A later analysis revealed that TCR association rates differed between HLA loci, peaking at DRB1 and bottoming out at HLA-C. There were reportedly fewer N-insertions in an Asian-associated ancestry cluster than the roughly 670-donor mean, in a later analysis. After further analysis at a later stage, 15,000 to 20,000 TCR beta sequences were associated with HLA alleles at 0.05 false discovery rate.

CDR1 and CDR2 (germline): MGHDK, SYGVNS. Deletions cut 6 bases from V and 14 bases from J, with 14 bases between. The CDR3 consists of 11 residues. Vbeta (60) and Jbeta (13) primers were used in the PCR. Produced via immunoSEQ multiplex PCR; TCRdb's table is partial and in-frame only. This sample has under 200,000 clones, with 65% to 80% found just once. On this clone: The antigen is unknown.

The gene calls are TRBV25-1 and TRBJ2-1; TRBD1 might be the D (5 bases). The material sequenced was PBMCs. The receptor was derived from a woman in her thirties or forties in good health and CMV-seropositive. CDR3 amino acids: CASRWGQSEFF. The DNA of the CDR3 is TGTGCCAGCAGGTGGGGCCAGAGCGAGTTCTTC.